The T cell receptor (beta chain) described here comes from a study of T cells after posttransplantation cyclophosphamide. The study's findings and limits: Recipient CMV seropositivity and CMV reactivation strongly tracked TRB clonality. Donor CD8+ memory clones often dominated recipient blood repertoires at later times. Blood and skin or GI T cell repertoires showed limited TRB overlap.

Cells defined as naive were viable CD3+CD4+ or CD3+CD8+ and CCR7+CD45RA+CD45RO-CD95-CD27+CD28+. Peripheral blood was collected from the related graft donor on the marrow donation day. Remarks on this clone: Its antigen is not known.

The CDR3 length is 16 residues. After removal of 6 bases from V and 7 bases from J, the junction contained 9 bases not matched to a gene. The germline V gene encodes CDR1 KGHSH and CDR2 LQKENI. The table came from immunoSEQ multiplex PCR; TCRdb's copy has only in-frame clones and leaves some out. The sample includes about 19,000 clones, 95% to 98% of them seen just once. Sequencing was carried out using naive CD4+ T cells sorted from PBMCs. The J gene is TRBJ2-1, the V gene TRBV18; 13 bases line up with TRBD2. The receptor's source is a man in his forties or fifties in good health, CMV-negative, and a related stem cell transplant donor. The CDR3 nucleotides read TGTGCCAGCTCCCTCAGCGGGACTAGCGGGATGAATGAGCAGTTCTTC. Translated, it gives CASSLSGTSGMNEQFF. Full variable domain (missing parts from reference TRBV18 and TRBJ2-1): NAGVMQNPRHLVRRRGQEARLRCSPMKGHSHVYWYRQLPEEGLKFMVYLQKENIIDESGMPKERFSAEFPKEGPSILRIQQVVRGDSAAYFCASSLSGTSGMNEQFFGPGTRLTVL.